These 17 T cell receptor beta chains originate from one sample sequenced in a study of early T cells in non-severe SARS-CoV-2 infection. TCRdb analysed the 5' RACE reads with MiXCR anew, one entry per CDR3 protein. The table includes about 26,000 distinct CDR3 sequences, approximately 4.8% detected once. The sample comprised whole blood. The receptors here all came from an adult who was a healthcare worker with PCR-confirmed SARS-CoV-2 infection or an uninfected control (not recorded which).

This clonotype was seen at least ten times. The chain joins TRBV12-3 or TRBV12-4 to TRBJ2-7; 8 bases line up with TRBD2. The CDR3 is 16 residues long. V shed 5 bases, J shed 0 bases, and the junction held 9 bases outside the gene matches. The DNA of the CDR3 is TGTGCCAGCAGTAGCGGGGGCGGTCTCGGCTCCTACGAGCAGTACTTC. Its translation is CASSSGGGLGSYEQYF.

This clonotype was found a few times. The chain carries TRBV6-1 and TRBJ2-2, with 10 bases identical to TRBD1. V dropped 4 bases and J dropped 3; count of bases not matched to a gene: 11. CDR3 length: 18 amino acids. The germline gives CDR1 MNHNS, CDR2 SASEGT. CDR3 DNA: TGTGCCAGCAGTGCGCCCCGACAGGGGGCTTGGGACACCGGGGAGCTGTTTTTT. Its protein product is CASSAPRQGAWDTGELFF.

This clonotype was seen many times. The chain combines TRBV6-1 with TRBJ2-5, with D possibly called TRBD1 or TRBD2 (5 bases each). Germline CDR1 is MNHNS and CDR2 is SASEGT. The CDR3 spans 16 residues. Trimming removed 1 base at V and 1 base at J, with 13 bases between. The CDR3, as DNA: TGTGCCAGCAGTGAAGGTCTGGGGACCCTCCAAGAGACCCAGTACTTC. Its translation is CASSEGLGTLQETQYF.

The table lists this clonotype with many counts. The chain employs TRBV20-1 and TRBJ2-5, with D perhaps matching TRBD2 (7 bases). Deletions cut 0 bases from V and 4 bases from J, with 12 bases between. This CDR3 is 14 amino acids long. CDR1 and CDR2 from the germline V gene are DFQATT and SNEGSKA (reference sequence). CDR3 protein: CSARDPGGAETQYF. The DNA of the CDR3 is TGCAGTGCTAGAGATCCGGGGGGCGCAGAGACCCAGTACTTC.

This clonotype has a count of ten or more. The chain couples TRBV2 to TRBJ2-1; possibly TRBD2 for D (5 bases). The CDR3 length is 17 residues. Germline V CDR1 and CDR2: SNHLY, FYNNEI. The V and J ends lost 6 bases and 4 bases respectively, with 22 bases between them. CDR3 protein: CASRMTATAGLYNEQFF. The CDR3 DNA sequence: TGTGCCAGCAGAATGACGGCCACCGCGGGCCTTTACAATGAGCAGTTCTTC.

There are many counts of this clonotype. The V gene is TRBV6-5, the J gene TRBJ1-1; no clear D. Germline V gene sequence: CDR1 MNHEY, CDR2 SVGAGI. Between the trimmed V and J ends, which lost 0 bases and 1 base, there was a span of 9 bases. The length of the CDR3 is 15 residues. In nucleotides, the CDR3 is TGTGCCAGCAGTTACTCGAGAGTTTCGAACACTGAAGCTTTCTTT. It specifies CASSYSRVSNTEAFF.

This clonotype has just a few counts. The CDR3 DNA follows: TGTGCCAGCAGTTTATTGGACAGGCCACTGGGCACAGATACGCAGTATTTT. Protein: CASSLLDRPLGTDTQYF. The chain joins TRBV28 to TRBJ2-3, with TRBD1 matching over 7 bases. Unmatched junction bases numbered 8, after V lost 1 base and J lost 1 base. The CDR3 is 17 amino acids. Looked up from germline, CDR1 is MDHEN and CDR2 is SYDVKM.

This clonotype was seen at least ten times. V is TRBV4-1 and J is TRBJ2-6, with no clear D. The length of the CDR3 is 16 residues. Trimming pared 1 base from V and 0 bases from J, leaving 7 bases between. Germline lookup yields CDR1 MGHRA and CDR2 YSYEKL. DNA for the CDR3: TGCGCCAGCAGCCAAGTGTGGGCCTCTGGGGCCAACGTCCTGACTTTC. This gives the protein CASSQVWASGANVLTF.

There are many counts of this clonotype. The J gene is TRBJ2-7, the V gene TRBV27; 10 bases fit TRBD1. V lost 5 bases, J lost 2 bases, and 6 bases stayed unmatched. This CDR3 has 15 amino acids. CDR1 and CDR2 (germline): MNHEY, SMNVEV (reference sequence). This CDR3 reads CASSRGQGGAYEQYF. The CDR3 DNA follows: TGTGCCAGCAGTCGCGGACAGGGGGGGGCCTACGAGCAGTACTTC.

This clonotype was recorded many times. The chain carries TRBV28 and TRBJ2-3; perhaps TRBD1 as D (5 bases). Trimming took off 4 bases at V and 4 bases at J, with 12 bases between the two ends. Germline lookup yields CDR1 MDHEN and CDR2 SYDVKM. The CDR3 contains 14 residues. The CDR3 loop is CASSSIQGADTQYF. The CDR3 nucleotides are TGTGCCAGCAGTTCGATTCAGGGCGCAGATACGCAGTATTTT.

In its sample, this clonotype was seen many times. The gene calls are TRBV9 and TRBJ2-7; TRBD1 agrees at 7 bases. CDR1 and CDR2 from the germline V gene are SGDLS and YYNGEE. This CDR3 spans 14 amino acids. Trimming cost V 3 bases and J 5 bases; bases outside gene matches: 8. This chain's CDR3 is CASSARQGLHEQYF. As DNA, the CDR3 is TGTGCCAGCAGCGCTCGACAGGGTCTACACGAGCAGTACTTC.

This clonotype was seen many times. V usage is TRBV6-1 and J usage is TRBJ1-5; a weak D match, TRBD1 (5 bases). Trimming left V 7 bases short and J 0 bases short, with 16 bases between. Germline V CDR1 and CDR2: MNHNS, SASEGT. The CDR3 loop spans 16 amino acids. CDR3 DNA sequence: TGTGCCAGCAACCTGTTGGGGGAATATAGCAATCAGCCCCAGCATTTT. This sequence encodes CASNLLGEYSNQPQHF.

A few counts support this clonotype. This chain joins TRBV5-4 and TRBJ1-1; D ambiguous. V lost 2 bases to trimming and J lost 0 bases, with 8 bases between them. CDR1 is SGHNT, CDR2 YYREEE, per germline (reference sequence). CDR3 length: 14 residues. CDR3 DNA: TGTGCCAGCAGCTTTGGGCAGGTGAACACTGAAGCTTTCTTT. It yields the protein CASSFGQVNTEAFF.

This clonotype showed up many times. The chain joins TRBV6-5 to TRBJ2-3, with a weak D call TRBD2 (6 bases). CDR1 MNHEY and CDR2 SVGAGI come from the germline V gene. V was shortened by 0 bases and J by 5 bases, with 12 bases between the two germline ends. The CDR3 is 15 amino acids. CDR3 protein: CASSYSPGVLDTQYF. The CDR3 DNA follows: TGTGCCAGCAGTTACTCGCCGGGGGTCTTAGATACGCAGTATTTT.

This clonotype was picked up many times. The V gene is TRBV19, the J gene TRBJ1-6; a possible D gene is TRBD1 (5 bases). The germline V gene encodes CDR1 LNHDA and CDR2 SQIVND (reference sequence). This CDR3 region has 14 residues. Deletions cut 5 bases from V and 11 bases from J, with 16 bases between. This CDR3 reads CASSLYQGVAPLHF. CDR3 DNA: TGTGCCAGTAGTCTCTATCAGGGTGTAGCACCCCTCCACTTT.

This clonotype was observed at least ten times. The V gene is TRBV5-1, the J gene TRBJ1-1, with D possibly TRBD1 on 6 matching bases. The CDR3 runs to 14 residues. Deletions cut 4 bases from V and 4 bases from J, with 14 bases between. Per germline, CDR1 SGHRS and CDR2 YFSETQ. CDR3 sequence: CASSEQGGVTEAFF. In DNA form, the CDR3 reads TGCGCCAGCAGCGAACAGGGAGGAGTCACTGAAGCTTTCTTT.

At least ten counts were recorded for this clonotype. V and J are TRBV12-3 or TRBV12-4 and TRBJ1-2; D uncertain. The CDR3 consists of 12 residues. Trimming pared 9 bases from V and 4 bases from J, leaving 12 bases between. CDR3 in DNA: TGTGCCAGTCGCCGGGCGGGCTATGGCTACACCTTC. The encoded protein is CASRRAGYGYTF.